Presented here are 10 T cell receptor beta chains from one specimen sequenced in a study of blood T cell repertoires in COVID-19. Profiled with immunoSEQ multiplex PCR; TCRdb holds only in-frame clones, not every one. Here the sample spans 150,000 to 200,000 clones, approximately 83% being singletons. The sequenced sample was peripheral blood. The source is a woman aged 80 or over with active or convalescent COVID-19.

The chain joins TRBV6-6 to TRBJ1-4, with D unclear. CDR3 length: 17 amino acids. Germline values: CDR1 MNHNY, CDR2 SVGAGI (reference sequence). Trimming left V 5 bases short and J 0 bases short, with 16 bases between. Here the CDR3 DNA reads TGTGCCAGCAGTCTACGGGAGGTCGTCGCAACTAATGAAAAACTGTTTTTT. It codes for CASSLREVVATNEKLFF.

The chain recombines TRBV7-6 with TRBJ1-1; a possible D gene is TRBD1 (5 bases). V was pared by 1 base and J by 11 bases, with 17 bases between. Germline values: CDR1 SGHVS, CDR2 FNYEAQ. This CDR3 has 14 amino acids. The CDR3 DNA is TGTGCCAGCAGCTTAGTGGCAGGTGGGGAGGGGGCTTTCTTT. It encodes CASSLVAGGEGAFF.

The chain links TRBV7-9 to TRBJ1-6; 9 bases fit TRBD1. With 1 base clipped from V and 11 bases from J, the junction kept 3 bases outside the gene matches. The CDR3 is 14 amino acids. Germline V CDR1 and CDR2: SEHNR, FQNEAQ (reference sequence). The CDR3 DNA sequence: TGTGCCAGCAGCTTAGGACAGGGGGAGCCACCCCTCCACTTT. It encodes CASSLGQGEPPLHF.

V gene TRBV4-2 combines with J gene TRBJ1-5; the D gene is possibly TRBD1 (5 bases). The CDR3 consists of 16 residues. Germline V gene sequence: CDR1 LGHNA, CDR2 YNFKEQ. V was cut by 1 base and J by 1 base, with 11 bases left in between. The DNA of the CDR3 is TGTGCCAGCAGCCAAGGTGGAGGGGACAGCAATCAGCCCCAGCATTTT. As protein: CASSQGGGDSNQPQHF.

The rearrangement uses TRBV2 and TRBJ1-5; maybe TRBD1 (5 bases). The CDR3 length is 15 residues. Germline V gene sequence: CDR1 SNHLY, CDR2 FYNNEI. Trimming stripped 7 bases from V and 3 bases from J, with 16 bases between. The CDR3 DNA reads TGTGCCAGCACCCAGACAGATTCCTTCAATCAGCCCCAGCATTTT. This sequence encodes CASTQTDSFNQPQHF.

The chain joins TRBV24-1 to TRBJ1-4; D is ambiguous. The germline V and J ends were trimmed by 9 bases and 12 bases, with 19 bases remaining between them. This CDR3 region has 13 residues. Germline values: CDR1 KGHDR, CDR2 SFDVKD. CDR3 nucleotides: TGTGCCACCGTTCGGGATCTCGAATGGGAACTGTTTTTT. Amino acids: CATVRDLEWELFF.

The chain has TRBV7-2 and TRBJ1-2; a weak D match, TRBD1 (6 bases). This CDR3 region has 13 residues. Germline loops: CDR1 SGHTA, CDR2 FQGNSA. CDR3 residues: CANQQGPNYGYTF. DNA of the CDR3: TGTGCTAACCAACAGGGACCTAACTATGGCTACACCTTC. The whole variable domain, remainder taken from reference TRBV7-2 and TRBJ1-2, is GAGVSQSPSNKVTEKGKDVELRCDPISGHTALYWYRQSLGQGLEFLIYFQGNSAPDKSGLPSDRFSAERTGGSVSTLTIQRTQQEDSAVYLCANQQGPNYGYTFGSGTRLTVV.

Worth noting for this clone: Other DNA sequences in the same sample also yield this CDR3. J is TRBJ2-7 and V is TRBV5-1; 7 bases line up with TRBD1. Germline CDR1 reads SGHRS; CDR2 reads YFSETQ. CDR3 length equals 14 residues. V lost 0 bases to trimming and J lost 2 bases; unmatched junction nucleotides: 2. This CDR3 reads CASSLAQGAYEQYF. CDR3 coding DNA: TGCGCCAGCAGCTTGGCCCAGGGGGCCTACGAGCAGTACTTC.

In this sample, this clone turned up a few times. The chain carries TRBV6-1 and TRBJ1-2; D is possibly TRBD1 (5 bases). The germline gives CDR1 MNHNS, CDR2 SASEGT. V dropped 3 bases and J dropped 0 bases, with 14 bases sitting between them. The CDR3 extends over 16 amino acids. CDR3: CASSDAGTFTNYGYTF. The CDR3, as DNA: TGTGCCAGCAGTGACGCCGGGACTTTCACTAACTATGGCTACACCTTC.

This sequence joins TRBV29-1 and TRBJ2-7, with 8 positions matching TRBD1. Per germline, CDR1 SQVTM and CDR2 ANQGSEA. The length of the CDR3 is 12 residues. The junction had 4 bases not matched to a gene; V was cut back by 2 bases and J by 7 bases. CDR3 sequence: CSVEQGAREQYF. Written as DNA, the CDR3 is TGCAGCGTTGAACAGGGGGCGCGAGAGCAGTACTTC.